These 3 T cell receptor beta chains came from one sample sequenced in a study of shared clonotypes between healthy human individuals. Produced via immunoSEQ multiplex PCR; TCRdb's table is partial and in-frame only. The sample holds over a million clones, around 97% seen once. Specimen: naive CD4+ T cells sorted from blood. Subset specified: CD45RA+ positively selected. The receptor source for this set is a man younger than 40 in good health.

The CDR3 region has the DNA TGTGCCAGCAGTTTTACAGCTCATCAGCCCCAGCATTTT. Translating gives CASSFTAHQPQHF. The chain links TRBV6-1 to TRBJ1-5; D remains unclear. The germline V gene encodes CDR1 MNHNS and CDR2 SASEGT. Trimming stripped 5 bases from V and 5 bases from J, with 10 bases between. This CDR3 has 13 residues.

This sequence joins TRBV11-2 and TRBJ2-5; 7 bases are shared with TRBD1. Germline CDR1 reads SGHAT; CDR2 reads FQNNGV. V shed 5 bases, J shed 4 bases, and the junction held 10 bases outside the gene matches. This CDR3 comprises 15 residues. The CDR3 loop reads CASSISGTDLETQYF. The CDR3 region has the DNA TGTGCCAGCAGCATCTCCGGGACAGACTTAGAGACCCAGTACTTC.

The count of this clone is one. The genes are TRBV10-1 and TRBJ1-1; 7 bases line up with TRBD1. Germline CDR1 and CDR2: WNHNN and SYGVQD (reference sequence). Losses at the gene ends were 8 bases for V and 5 bases for J; bases not matched to a gene: 14. CDR3 length: 15 amino acids. This CDR3 is CASPTNRGEETEAFF. The CDR3 region has the DNA TGCGCCAGCCCCACAAACAGGGGTGAGGAGACTGAAGCTTTCTTT.